Each of the 22 T cell receptor beta chains below was sequenced from the same sample in a study of vaccination and CD4 T cells after COVID-19. The treatment: 10-day PBMC culture with coronavirus spike peptide pools or control peptides (ViraFEST assay). Cultured CD4+ T cells had their DNA profiled by the Oncomine TCR Beta short-read assay. TCRdb reprocessed the PCR reads via MiXCR and lists one record per CDR3 protein. The sample yields approximately 12,000 distinct CDR3 sequences, 45% to 50% seen once. Their antigen targets remain unknown. The sample comprised CD4+ T cells from blood, cultured in vitro. Receptors originate from a human donor who had recovered from COVID-19.

The chain is built from TRBV5-4 and TRBJ2-3; perhaps TRBD2 as D (5 bases). Germline V gene data show CDR1 as SGHNT and CDR2 as YYREEE (reference sequence). CDR3 size: 14 residues. Trimming took 2 bases from V and 9 from J, leaving 16 bases between them. Here the CDR3 reads CASSFEVTEGTQYF. DNA for the CDR3: TGTGCCAGCAGCTTTGAGGTGACCGAGGGAACGCAGTATTTT.

V and J are TRBV20-1 and TRBJ2-7; 7 bases fit TRBD2. The CDR3 extends over 13 amino acids. Germline CDR1 reads DFQATT; CDR2 reads SNEGSKA (reference sequence). V was pared by 3 bases and J by 3 bases, with 5 bases of the junction left unmatched. The CDR3 DNA follows: TGCAGTGCTAGCCGGGACTACCGCTACGAGCAGTACTTC. Protein: CSASRDYRYEQYF.

V is TRBV5-4 and J is TRBJ2-3, with D tentatively TRBD1 or TRBD2 (6 bases each). From germline, CDR1 is SGHNT and CDR2 YYREEE (reference sequence). Trimming pared 4 bases from V and 5 bases from J, leaving 17 bases between. The CDR3 runs to 15 residues. The CDR3 protein is CASSAGTPALDTQYF. As DNA, the CDR3 is TGTGCCAGCAGCGCGGGGACACCCGCTCTAGATACGCAGTATTTT.

The chain recombines TRBV11-2 with TRBJ2-5, with a possible D match to TRBD2 (5 bases). The CDR3 loop spans 15 amino acids. Trimming removed 1 base at V and 5 bases at J, with 14 bases between. Germline loops: CDR1 SGHAT, CDR2 FQNNGV. This chain's CDR3 is CASSLGRTVGETQYF. DNA for the CDR3: TGTGCCAGCAGCTTAGGGAGGACGGTTGGGGAGACCCAGTACTTC. The full variable domain, with the rest looked up from reference TRBV11-2 and TRBJ2-5, is EAGVAQSPRYKIIEKRQSVAFWCNPISGHATLYWYQQILGQGPKLLIQFQNNGVVDDSQLPKDRFSAERLKGVDSTLKIQPAKLEDSAVYLCASSLGRTVGETQYFGPGTRLLVL.

DNA for the CDR3: TGTGCCAGCAGCCTCGACAGGGACTATGGCTACACCTTC. This encodes CASSLDRDYGYTF. The chain combines TRBV6-2 or TRBV6-3 with TRBJ1-2, with 7 bases lining up with TRBD1. From germline, CDR1 is MNHEY and CDR2 SVGEGT. The CDR3 loop spans 13 amino acids. V was clipped by 6 bases and J by 3 bases; unmatched bases: 4.

The V and J genes are TRBV12-3 or TRBV12-4 and TRBJ1-4, with D perhaps matching TRBD1 (5 bases). This CDR3 is built from 15 residues. Trimming left V 6 bases short and J 4 bases short, with 15 bases between. The CDR3: CASRAGTGGNEKLFF. The CDR3 nucleotides are TGTGCCAGCAGGGCCGGGACTGGGGGTAATGAAAAACTGTTTTTT.

V is TRBV29-1 and J is TRBJ2-5; 14 bases align to TRBD2. There are 21 residues in the CDR3. Trimming took 2 bases from V and 1 from J; bases not matched to a gene: 18. Germline-derived CDR1 and CDR2 are SQVTM and ANQGSEA. CDR3 loop: CSVEFGGSGLAGASPQETQYF. The CDR3, as DNA: TGCAGCGTTGAATTCGGGGGTTCGGGACTAGCGGGAGCCAGTCCCCAAGAGACCCAGTACTTC.

The V gene is TRBV20-1, the J gene TRBJ2-1, with D possibly TRBD2 on 5 matching bases. The CDR3 runs 12 residues. V was shortened by 6 bases and J by 3 bases, with 9 bases between the two germline ends. Germline CDR1 is DFQATT and CDR2 is SNEGSKA (reference sequence). DNA for the CDR3: TGCAGTGCCCTCCGGGACTACAATGAGCAGTTCTTC. Translation: CSALRDYNEQFF.

The V gene is TRBV27, the J gene TRBJ2-2; maybe TRBD2 (6 bases). Germline-derived CDR1 and CDR2 are MNHEY and SMNVEV (reference sequence). CDR3 size: 14 residues. V was shortened by 5 bases and J by 1 base, with 8 bases between the two germline ends. The CDR3: CASSGGVNTGELFF. The CDR3 coding sequence is TGTGCCAGCAGTGGAGGGGTGAACACCGGGGAGCTGTTTTTT.

CDR3 DNA sequence: TGCGCCAGCAGGCCTCCAGGGTTTGGTAATTCACCCCTCCACTTT. This translates into CASRPPGFGNSPLHF. The V gene is TRBV4-1, the J gene TRBJ1-6, with D possibly being TRBD1 (5 bases). CDR3 size: 15 residues. V was clipped by 6 bases and J by 6 bases, with 15 bases between them. Germline assignment: CDR1 MGHRA and CDR2 YSYEKL.

This clonotype was detected only a few times. V usage is TRBV6-1 and J usage is TRBJ2-7; 10 bases map to TRBD1. J lost 5 bases, V lost 2 bases, and 3 bases had no gene match. The CDR3 is made up of 14 amino acids. Germline V CDR1 and CDR2: MNHNS, SASEGT. In nucleotides, the CDR3 is TGTGCCAGCAGTGAACGGACAGGGGGGAACGAGCAGTACTTC. This encodes CASSERTGGNEQYF.

The chain recombines TRBV6-1 with TRBJ2-1, with 9 bases that match TRBD2. CDR1 is MNHNS and CDR2 is SASEGT in the germline V gene. The J segment lost 2 bases and the V segment lost 4 bases, leaving 9 bases of the junction unmatched. The CDR3 loop spans 17 amino acids. This CDR3 is CASSGGIAGAAYNEQFF. Here the CDR3 DNA reads TGTGCCAGCAGTGGGGGGATAGCGGGAGCCGCCTACAATGAGCAGTTCTTC.

CDR3 sequence reads: CSAGGGPRDDTQYF. In nucleotides, the CDR3 is TGCAGTGCAGGGGGGGGACCCCGCGATGATACGCAGTATTTT. V gene TRBV20-1 combines with J gene TRBJ2-3, with D possibly matching TRBD2 (7 bases). The CDR3 is 14 residues long. Trimming cost V 6 bases and J 6 bases, with 19 bases left between them. Germline V gene lookup returns CDR1 DFQATT and CDR2 SNEGSKA (reference sequence).

The gene calls are TRBV5-4 and TRBJ2-7, with D perhaps TRBD1 or TRBD2 (5 bases each). CDR3 length: 14 amino acids. V lost 9 bases to trimming and J lost 7 bases, with 23 bases between them. Per germline, CDR1 SGHNT and CDR2 YYREEE (reference sequence). The CDR3 sequence: CATAHGTRREEQYF. CDR3 coding DNA: TGTGCCACCGCTCATGGGACGAGAAGGGAGGAGCAGTACTTC.

V usage is TRBV11-2 and J usage is TRBJ2-7, with 8 bases aligning to TRBD2. The CDR3 is 15 amino acids. Germline V CDR1 and CDR2: SGHAT, FQNNGV. The V and J ends lost 0 bases and 3 bases, in that order; junction bases with no gene match: 4. The CDR3: CASSLDAAGVYEQYF. As DNA, the CDR3 is TGTGCCAGCAGCTTAGATGCAGCGGGAGTCTACGAGCAGTACTTC.

V is TRBV19 and J is TRBJ1-1; 7 nucleotides match TRBD1. This CDR3 has 15 residues. The junction had 8 bases not matched to a gene; V was cut back by 3 bases and J by 4 bases. CDR1 is LNHDA, CDR2 SQIVND, per germline (reference sequence). The CDR3 protein is CASSIIDRAATEAFF. Written as DNA, the CDR3 is TGTGCCAGTAGTATTATTGACAGGGCAGCCACTGAAGCTTTCTTT.

CDR3 sequence reads: CASSFGRYSPLHF. In DNA, the CDR3 is TGTGCCAGCAGTTTTGGCCGATATTCACCCCTCCACTTT. This chain uses TRBV27 with TRBJ1-6, with unresolved D. Per germline, CDR1 MNHEY and CDR2 SMNVEV (reference sequence). The CDR3 has 13 residues. V was pared by 3 bases and J by 8 bases, with 8 bases between.

This clonotype was detected a few times. The V and J genes are TRBV6-2 or TRBV6-3 and TRBJ2-7; 12 nucleotides agree with TRBD2. The length of the CDR3 is 16 residues. V gave up 6 bases and J gave up 2 bases; unmatched junction bases: 8. Germline-derived CDR1 and CDR2 are MNHEY and SVGEGT. The CDR3 nucleotides read TGTGCCAGCAGGGACCCTAGCGGGAGGGACCCCTACGAGCAGTACTTC. Translating it yields CASRDPSGRDPYEQYF.

This chain joins TRBV6-5 and TRBJ2-3; perhaps TRBD2 as D (5 bases). Germline CDR1 is MNHEY and CDR2 is SVGAGI. V gave up 0 bases and J gave up 0 bases, with 13 bases separating them. CDR3 length: 17 residues. The CDR3 region is CASSYSRLAPSTDTQYF. Written as DNA, the CDR3 is TGTGCCAGCAGTTACTCGCGCTTAGCGCCTAGCACAGATACGCAGTATTTT.

This chain connects TRBV2 to TRBJ1-5; the D gene is possibly TRBD1 (5 bases). The germline V gene encodes CDR1 SNHLY and CDR2 FYNNEI. V was shortened by 7 bases and J by 0 bases, with 7 bases between the two germline ends. The CDR3 runs to 13 residues. CDR3 sequence reads: CASNGGSNQPQHF. The DNA of the CDR3 is TGTGCCAGCAATGGGGGTAGCAATCAGCCCCAGCATTTT.

This clonotype turned up a few times. The V and J genes are TRBV19 and TRBJ1-2, with TRBD1 as a possible D gene (5 bases). With 1 base removed from V and 2 bases from J, the gap between germline ends came to 11 bases. The CDR3 covers 15 residues. Germline CDR1 and CDR2: LNHDA and SQIVND (reference sequence). As DNA, the CDR3 is TGTGCCAGTAGTATAGGGGGCAGAGACAACTATGGCTACACCTTC. This codes for CASSIGGRDNYGYTF.

By sample share, this clonotype is medium-sized. The chain joins TRBV20-1 to TRBJ1-1, with 10 bases fitting TRBD1. V lost 0 bases to trimming and J lost 3 bases; unmatched junction nucleotides: 1. Germline lookup yields CDR1 DFQATT and CDR2 SNEGSKA (reference sequence). This CDR3 spans 14 amino acids. The CDR3 region has the DNA TGCAGTGCTAGAGATGACAGGGGGCACACTGAAGCTTTCTTT. As protein: CSARDDRGHTEAFF.